The rows below give T cell receptor beta chains drawn from one sample of a study of beta chain features in type 1 diabetes. Profiled with immunoSEQ multiplex PCR; TCRdb holds only in-frame clones, not every one. The sample shows almost 350,000 clones, under 8.5% of them seen only once. Sample: central memory CD4+ T cells from blood. Receptors were obtained from a woman between 18 and 29 years old in good health. The CDR3 runs from the conserved cysteine through the conserved F or W. A D gene is named only where the DNA matches it firmly. Part of the rows lack a size; the others show once, few, many or a class for expanded clones.

cdr3_length clone_size j_call v_call d_call cdr3_nt cdr3_aa
14 - TRBJ2-5 TRBV18 - TGTGCCAGCTCAGCAACAGGCAGCCAAGAGACCCAGTACTTC CASSATGSQETQYF
12 few TRBJ1-2 TRBV29-1 - TGCAGCGTGAAGGGACAAGACTATGGCTACACCTTC CSVKGQDYGYTF
15 many TRBJ2-7 TRBV29-1 TRBD1 TGCAGCGTACTGAATTCCGGACAGGGGACCTACGAGCAGTACTTC CSVLNSGQGTYEQYF
14 few TRBJ2-1 TRBV29-1 TRBD2 TGCAGCGTTCCCGCTAGCGGGACCTTCAATGAGCAGTTCTTC CSVPASGTFNEQFF
14 few TRBJ2-5 TRBV15 - TGTGCCACCAGCAGAGCTAGATTAGCCGCGACCCAGTACTTC CATSRARLAATQYF
16 - TRBJ2-1 TRBV4-3 - TGCGCCAGCAGCCCTGAATACCCGAGCTCCTACAATGAGCAGTTCTTC CASSPEYPSSYNEQFF
14 - TRBJ2-2 TRBV7-6 TRBD1 TGTGCCAGCAGCTTGACAGGGGGCACCGGGGAGCTGTTTTTT CASSLTGGTGELFF
16 - TRBJ2-7 TRBV23-1 TRBD1 TGCGCCAGCAGTCACCCTTGGACAGGGGCTCCCTACGAGCAGTACTTC CASSHPWTGAPYEQYF
12 few TRBJ1-1 TRBV2 - TGTGCCAGCCGGACATCCGCCGCTGAAGCTTTCTTT CASRTSAAEAFF
15 few TRBJ2-7 TRBV6-1 TRBD2 TGTGCCAGCAGTTTAGCGGGGGGCATATCCTACGAGCAGTACTTC CASSLAGGISYEQYF